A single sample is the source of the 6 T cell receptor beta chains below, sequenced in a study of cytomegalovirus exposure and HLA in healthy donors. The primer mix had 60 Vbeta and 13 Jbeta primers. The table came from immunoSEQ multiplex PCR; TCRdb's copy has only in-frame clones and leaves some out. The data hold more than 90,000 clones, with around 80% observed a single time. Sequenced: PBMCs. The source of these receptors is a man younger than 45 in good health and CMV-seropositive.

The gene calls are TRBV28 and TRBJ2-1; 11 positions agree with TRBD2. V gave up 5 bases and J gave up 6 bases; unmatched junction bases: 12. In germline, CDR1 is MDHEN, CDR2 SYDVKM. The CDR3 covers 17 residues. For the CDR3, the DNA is TGTGCCAGCAGTATCAGCCGACTAGCGGGGACTTCCAATGAGCAGTTCTTC. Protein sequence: CASSISRLAGTSNEQFF. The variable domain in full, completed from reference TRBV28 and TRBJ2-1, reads DVKVTQSSRYLVKRTGEKVFLECVQDMDHENMFWYRQDPGLGLRLIYFSYDVKMKEKGDIPEGYSVSREKKERFSLILESASTNQTSMYLCASSISRLAGTSNEQFFGPGTRLTVL.

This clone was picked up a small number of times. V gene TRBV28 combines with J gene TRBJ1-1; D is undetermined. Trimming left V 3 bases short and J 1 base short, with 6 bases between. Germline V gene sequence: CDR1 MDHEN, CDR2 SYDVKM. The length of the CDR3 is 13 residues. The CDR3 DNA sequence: TGTGCCAGCAGTTTGTCGAGGAACACTGAAGCTTTCTTT. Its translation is CASSLSRNTEAFF.

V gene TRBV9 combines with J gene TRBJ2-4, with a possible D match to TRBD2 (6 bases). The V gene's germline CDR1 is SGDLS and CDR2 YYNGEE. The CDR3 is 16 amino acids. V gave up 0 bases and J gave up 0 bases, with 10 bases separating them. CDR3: CASSVGDSRAKNIQYF. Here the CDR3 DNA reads TGTGCCAGCAGCGTAGGGGACTCCCGAGCCAAAAACATTCAGTACTTC.

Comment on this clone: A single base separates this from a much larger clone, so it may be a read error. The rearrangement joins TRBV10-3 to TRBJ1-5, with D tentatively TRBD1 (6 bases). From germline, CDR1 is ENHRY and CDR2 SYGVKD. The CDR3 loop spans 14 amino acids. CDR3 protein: CASSSGQHNQPQHF. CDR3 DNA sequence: TGTGCCAGCAGTTCCGGACAGCACAATCAGCCCCAGCATTTT.

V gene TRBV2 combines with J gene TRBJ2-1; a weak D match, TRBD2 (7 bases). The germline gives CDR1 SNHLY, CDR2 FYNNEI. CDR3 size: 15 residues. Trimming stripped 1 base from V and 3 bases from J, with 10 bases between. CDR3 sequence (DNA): TGTGCCAGCAGTGAAGACAGGGAGGGCTACAATGAGCAGTTCTTC. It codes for CASSEDREGYNEQFF. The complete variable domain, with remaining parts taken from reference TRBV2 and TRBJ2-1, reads EPEVTQTPSHQVTQMGQEVILRCVPISNHLYFYWYRQILGQKVEFLVSFYNNEISEKSEIFDDQFSVERPDGSNFTLKIRSTKLEDSAMYFCASSEDREGYNEQFFGPGTRLTVL.

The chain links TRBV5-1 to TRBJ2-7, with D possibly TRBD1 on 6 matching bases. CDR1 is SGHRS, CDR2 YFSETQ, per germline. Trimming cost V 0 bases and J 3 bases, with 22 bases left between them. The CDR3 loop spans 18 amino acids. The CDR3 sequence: CASSLESYREKTHYEQYF. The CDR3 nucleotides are TGCGCCAGCAGCTTGGAGAGTTACAGGGAAAAAACCCACTACGAGCAGTACTTC.